This TCR beta chain emerged from a study of T cells in Graves' hyperthyroidism and ophthalmopathy (dated by TCRdb to the late 2010s). Context from the whole study: Peripheral blood samples were taken at initial diagnosis, before any treatment was given. Prospective prediction of ophthalmopathy was tested in an independent validation cohort of some 20 hyperthyroidism patients and 17 patients who later progressed to ophthalmopathy. In more than 5 Graves' hyperthyroidism patients, the study also compared T-cell repertoires from thyroid tissue with T-cell repertoires from blood. The approximately 98 discovery patients were randomly divided into training and test sets at a 7:3 ratio. The paper reports TCR Vbeta CDR3 sequencing of over 120 peripheral blood samples: some 41 ophthalmopathy, some 80 hyperthyroidism and about 17 progressor patients. TCR V-J signatures able to tell the groups apart were searched for in a discovery cohort of some 97 patients, of whom fewer than 45 had Graves' ophthalmopathy and 55 to 65 had stable Graves' hyperthyroidism. Once sampling was done, hyperthyroidism patients were given methimazole at a starting dose of 30 mg daily, whereas ophthalmopathy patients were given high-dose intravenous methylprednisolone.

A remark on this clonotype: Its cognate antigen has yet to be identified. No base quality information exists; no much larger clone differs at one position.

CDR1 and CDR2 (MNHEY, SMNVEV) derive from the germline V gene (reference sequence). The CDR3 numbers 15 residues from cysteine through phenylalanine. Just CDR3 DNA is preserved here, 45 bases in frame from base 1. At the junction V is shortened by 3 bases and J by 8 bases, with 16 bases in between. In the ophthalmopathy patients, disease was moderately to severely active, with a Clinical Activity Score of 3 or more, a NOSPECS grade of 4 or more, and a duration of less than 3 months. The study excluded patients with uncontrolled infections, other autoimmune diseases, pregnancy or lactation. Diagnoses relied on clinical symptoms, serum thyroxine and TRAb, thyroid ultrasound and orbital computed tomography. Ficoll-Paque density gradient centrifugation was used to isolate PBMCs from about 9.4 ml of fresh peripheral blood. Total RNA was extracted with Trizol reagent, and quality was checked on an Agilent 2100 Bioanalyzer.

Amplification of TCR beta CDR3 regions was carried out from RNA transcripts. For the first round of RT-PCR on the TCR CDR3, the HTBI primer set was used together with the Qiagen OneStep RT-PCR kit. Libraries were constructed in a second round of multiplex PCR, after which size selection and purification were carried out. Sequencing of the libraries was done on an Illumina HiSeq2000 using paired-end 100 bp reads. The paper's data handling went like this. Raw data were processed with SOAPnuke, discarding reads with adapters, uncalled bases, mean Phred below 15, or no exact constant-primer or identifier match. High-quality paired reads were merged using COPE v1.2.5, and each unique nucleotide sequence was defined as a clonotype. MiTCR v1.1 was used to align clonotypes to the IMGT TRBV, TRBD and TRBJ reference segments. Analysis was restricted to V-J combinations with a frequency above 0.0001, which covered roughly 99% of repertoires. The TCS score was defined as the ratio of F50 (clonal expansion) to E x V (chaos), calculated using BLOSUM62-based TCRdist between CDR3 peptides within each V-J. Welch's t-statistics and random forest reduced 500 to 650 V-J features to about 13, which were used in a naive Bayes classifier (R e1071). In-frame beta chains were kept once TCRdb had trimmed the public reads at Q25 with fastp and called clones with MiXCR. For every CDR3 protein sequence, its rows merge into one entry that carries the most common genes and DNA. TCRdb's processing, not the authors' own work, is the source of the V and J calls. For this sample the table gives some 550,000 distinct CDR3 sequences, of which approximately 15% were detected only once. Together, the top ten hold around 3.5% of the sample.

What the study reported, not specific to this receptor: During validation, the model predicted progression to ophthalmopathy a median of about 5.9 months ahead of onset, with 60% to 71% sensitivity and 72% to 80% specificity. Ophthalmopathy was separated from stable hyperthyroidism by a 13 V-J signature model, with approximately 90% sensitivity and approximately 81% specificity obtained in cross-validation and 80%/75% obtained in testing. Sample size was not statistically predetermined, and investigators were not blinded to group allocation. Blood samples also contained most of the expanded thyroid clonotypes (frequency above 0.001), which suggests that blood repertoires may reflect thyroid immune responses.

Material for sequencing was blood. The TCR sequence derives from a woman between 40 and 55 years old with Graves' ophthalmopathy. The sequence links TRBV27 to TRBJ1-4, and TRBD1 may be the D gene, going by 5 matching bases. In nucleotides, the sequence is TGTGCCAGCAGTTTTCAGGGTGGGGGATTGGAAAAACTGTTTTTT. The resulting protein is CASSFQGGGLEKLFF.